This record covers a single T cell receptor beta chain. RNA extraction and reverse transcription yielded cDNA as sequencing template. Measured with immunoSEQ multiplex PCR; TCRdb has only the in-frame clones, and not every one. In the table there are about 110,000 clones, 55% to 75% of which are singletons. The source of the sample is a study of CD8+ T cells in alopecia areata. Germline-derived CDR1 and CDR2 are SEHNR and FQNEAQ (reference sequence). The CDR3 has 15 amino acids. V dropped 4 bases and J dropped 3 bases, with 14 bases sitting between them. The V gene is TRBV7-9, the J gene TRBJ2-3; tentatively, D is TRBD1 (5 bases). The sequence was collected from a human donor in good health. The sequenced material came from CD8+ T cells sorted from blood. CDR3 nucleotides: TGTGCCAGCAGCTCAGGGTACCACAGAACAGATACGCAGTATTTT. Translating gives CASSSGYHRTDTQYF.